Following are 32 T cell receptor beta chains from one sample sequenced in a study of blood T cell repertoires in COVID-19. Using immunoSEQ multiplex PCR, the repertoire was profiled, and TCRdb retains in-frame clones only, with some absent. The sample consists of tens of thousands of clones, roughly nine tenths of them appearing once. The material sequenced was peripheral blood. The receptors were sampled from a human donor with active COVID-19. The donor label of this sample is uncertain.

The V call is TRBV7-2, the J call TRBJ2-7; no firm D call. Germline CDR1 is SGHTA and CDR2 is FQGNSA. This CDR3 region has 12 residues. Trimming stripped 2 bases from V and 7 bases from J, with 9 bases between. DNA of the CDR3: TGTGCCAGCAGCTTATTGTCCGGTGAGCAGTACTTC. It is translated as CASSLLSGEQYF.

The chain is built from TRBV27 and TRBJ2-6, with TRBD1 matching 9 bases. The ends lost 1 base at V and 0 bases at J; junction bases unmatched: 4. Germline CDR1 is MNHEY and CDR2 is SMNVEV (reference sequence). This CDR3 is 18 amino acids long. CDR3 coding DNA: TGTGCCAGCAGTTTATATTGGACAGGGGCCTCTGGGGCCAACGTCCTGACTTTC. This gives the protein CASSLYWTGASGANVLTF.

This clone was seen a handful of times. J is TRBJ1-5 and V is TRBV2; 7 positions agree with TRBD1. The CDR3 has 15 residues. Germline V gives CDR1 SNHLY, CDR2 FYNNEI. J gave up 0 bases and V 4 bases, and 3 bases lay outside the gene matches. CDR3 bases: TGTGCCAGCAGTGGCAGGGGGGATAGCAATCAGCCCCAGCATTTT. Protein product: CASSGRGDSNQPQHF.

This sequence joins TRBV7-8 and TRBJ2-7; a weak D match, TRBD2 (6 bases). The CDR3 is 15 residues long. Germline V lookup: CDR1 SGHVS, CDR2 FQNEAQ. The germline V and J ends were trimmed by 0 bases and 4 bases, with 13 bases remaining between them. CDR3 nucleotides: TGTGCCAGCAGCTTAGCTGGGTTCGGGAGATACGAGCAGTACTTC. Translated: CASSLAGFGRYEQYF.

The chain couples TRBV7-9 to TRBJ2-1, with 7 bases lining up with TRBD1. After removal of 5 bases from V and 0 bases from J, the junction contained 10 bases not matched to a gene. From germline, CDR1 is SEHNR and CDR2 FQNEAQ (reference sequence). The CDR3 sequence is 17 residues long. The CDR3 protein is CASSQGGDRSSYNEQFF. As DNA, the CDR3 is TGTGCCAGCAGCCAAGGGGGCGACAGGAGCTCCTACAATGAGCAGTTCTTC. Full variable domain (outside the CDR3, taken from reference TRBV7-9 and TRBJ2-1): DTGVSQNPRHKITKRGQNVTFRCDPISEHNRLYWYRQTLGQGPEFLTYFQNEAQLEKSRLLSDRFSAERPKGSFSTLEIQRTEQGDSAMYLCASSQGGDRSSYNEQFFGPGTRLTVL.

This clone is labeled as large. The V call is TRBV13, the J call TRBJ2-6; 9 nucleotides agree with TRBD1. V shed 6 bases, J shed 3 bases, and the junction held 6 bases outside the gene matches. Germline V lookup: CDR1 PRHDT, CDR2 FYEKMQ (reference sequence). The CDR3 is made up of 16 amino acids. The CDR3 region has the DNA TGTGCCAGCAGTTTACAGGGGGCGGTTGGGGCCAACGTCCTGACTTTC. This encodes CASSLQGAVGANVLTF.

V gene TRBV6-2 or TRBV6-3 combines with J gene TRBJ2-7; 9 bases fit TRBD1. Germline V gives CDR1 MNHEY, CDR2 SVGEGT. This CDR3 has 16 residues. With 2 bases clipped from V and 0 bases from J, the junction kept 5 bases outside the gene matches. CDR3 DNA sequence: TGTGCCAGCAGTTACACGACAGGGGGGCTCTCCTACGAGCAGTACTTC. Protein: CASSYTTGGLSYEQYF.

This sequence joins TRBV5-6 and TRBJ1-5; tentative D call: TRBD1 (5 bases). Germline loops: CDR1 SGHDT, CDR2 YYEEEE. This CDR3 has 14 amino acids. Trimming pared 2 bases from V and 5 bases from J, leaving 11 bases between. The CDR3 loop reads CASSFGTGDQPQHF. The CDR3 region has the DNA TGTGCCAGCAGCTTCGGGACTGGGGATCAGCCCCAGCATTTT.

V and J are TRBV19 and TRBJ1-4; possible D gene TRBD1, 5 bases. Trimming removed 7 bases at V and 1 base at J, with 10 bases between. Germline values: CDR1 LNHDA, CDR2 SQIVND (reference sequence). The CDR3 spans 14 residues. The DNA of the CDR3 is TGTGCCAGTACCCACCAGGGAACTAATGAAAAACTGTTTTTT. The encoded protein is CASTHQGTNEKLFF.

J is TRBJ2-2 and V is TRBV15; the D gene is possibly TRBD2 (6 bases). The CDR3 sequence is 17 residues long. V shed 0 bases and J shed 7 bases, with 18 bases lying between them. The germline CDR1 and CDR2 sequences are LNHNV and YYDKDF (reference sequence). CDR3 sequence reads: CATSRDVASRRGGELFF. As DNA, the CDR3 is TGTGCCACCAGCAGAGATGTCGCTAGCAGGCGGGGCGGGGAGCTGTTTTTT.

The CDR3 region is CASSLALGTGGGGELFF. DNA of the CDR3: TGCGCCAGCAGCTTGGCCCTAGGGACAGGGGGCGGCGGGGAGCTGTTTTTT. The chain joins TRBV5-1 to TRBJ2-2; 12 bases line up with TRBD1. V lost 0 bases and J lost 7; bases outside the gene matches: 7. The CDR3 covers 17 residues. The germline gives CDR1 SGHRS, CDR2 YFSETQ. Full variable domain (rest looked up from reference TRBV5-1 and TRBJ2-2): KAGVTQTPRYLIKTRGQQVTLSCSPISGHRSVSWYQQTPGQGLQFLFEYFSETQRNKGNFPGRFSGRQFSNSRSEMNVSTLELGDSALYLCASSLALGTGGGGELFFGEGSRLTVL.

The chain is built from TRBV10-3 and TRBJ1-2; 12 bases agree with TRBD1. With 6 bases clipped from V and 0 bases from J, the junction kept 5 bases outside the gene matches. Germline loops: CDR1 ENHRY, CDR2 SYGVKD. This CDR3 contains 16 residues. CDR3 residues: CAIRKGQGAANYGYTF. The CDR3 DNA sequence: TGTGCCATCAGGAAGGGACAGGGGGCTGCTAACTATGGCTACACCTTC.

The chain links TRBV9 to TRBJ2-5; D perhaps matches TRBD2 (6 bases). CDR1 is SGDLS and CDR2 is YYNGEE in the germline V gene. The CDR3 spans 14 residues. Trimming took 0 bases from V and 3 from J, leaving 9 bases between them. The CDR3 nucleotides read TGTGCCAGCAGCGTAGGGGGACTGGAAGAGACCCAGTACTTC. It translates to CASSVGGLEETQYF. Looking up the rest from reference TRBV9 and TRBJ2-5 gives the full variable domain: DSGVTQTPKHLITATGQRVTLRCSPRSGDLSVYWYQQSLDQGLQFLIQYYNGEERAKGNILERFSAQQFPDLHSELNLSSLELGDSALYFCASSVGGLEETQYFGPGTRLLVL.

The CDR3 loop reads CASSIGGSEQFF. The CDR3 nucleotides read TGTGCCAGTAGCATCGGGGGAAGTGAGCAGTTCTTC. The rearrangement uses TRBV19 and TRBJ2-1; possibly TRBD2 for D (6 bases). This CDR3 spans 12 amino acids. Germline V CDR1 and CDR2: LNHDA, SQIVND (reference sequence). V was trimmed by 6 bases and J by 9 bases, leaving 12 bases between them.

The chain recombines TRBV6-5 with TRBJ2-7, with D uncertain. Trimming shortened V by 0 bases and J by 6 bases, and 9 bases separated the two germline ends. Looked up from germline, CDR1 is MNHEY and CDR2 is SVGAGI. The CDR3 spans 13 residues. This CDR3 is CASSYSGFGEQYF. CDR3 bases: TGTGCCAGCAGTTACTCCGGGTTCGGCGAGCAGTACTTC.

The chain has TRBV2 and TRBJ2-1; the D gene is possibly TRBD2 (5 bases). This CDR3 region has 13 residues. The V end was cut by 11 bases, the J end by 3 bases, with 14 bases between. Germline V gives CDR1 SNHLY, CDR2 FYNNEI. The CDR3 DNA reads as TGTGCCTCCCGAACTAGTTTCTACAATGAGCAGTTCTTC. Its translation is CASRTSFYNEQFF. The entire variable domain, with the rest obtained from reference TRBV2 and TRBJ2-1, is as follows: EPEVTQTPSHQVTQMGQEVILRCVPISNHLYFYWYRQILGQKVEFLVSFYNNEISEKSEIFDDQFSVERPDGSNFTLKIRSTKLEDSAMYFCASRTSFYNEQFFGPGTRLTVL.

The V call is TRBV28, the J call TRBJ1-1, with D unresolved. V was cut by 3 bases and J by 4 bases, with 12 bases left in between. Germline-derived CDR1 and CDR2 are MDHEN and SYDVKM. This CDR3 comprises 14 residues. CDR3 sequence reads: CASSFGDLGTEAFF. CDR3 DNA: TGTGCCAGCAGTTTCGGGGATCTGGGCACTGAAGCTTTCTTT.

The J gene is TRBJ2-3, the V gene TRBV24-1; TRBD1 is a possible D gene (5 bases). CDR3 size: 14 residues. The V gene lost 3 bases and the J gene lost 8 bases, with 14 bases spanning the gap. CDR1 is KGHDR, CDR2 SFDVKD, per germline. The CDR3 protein is CATSDPLPRGTQYF. CDR3 DNA sequence: TGTGCCACCAGTGATCCCCTCCCTAGGGGTACGCAGTATTTT.

The chain is built from TRBV4-3 and TRBJ2-3; the D is unclear. The V gene lost 6 bases and the J gene lost 0 bases, with 7 bases spanning the gap. The CDR3 contains 13 residues. Per the germline V gene, CDR1 is LGHNA and CDR2 is YSLEER. CDR3 region: CASRPTSTDTQYF. The CDR3 nucleotides are TGCGCCAGCAGACCTACTAGCACAGATACGCAGTATTTT.

V gene TRBV11-3 combines with J gene TRBJ1-1; 7 bases map to TRBD1. This CDR3 has 15 amino acids. Per germline, CDR1 SGHNT and CDR2 YENEEA. V dropped 3 bases and J dropped 3; count of bases not matched to a gene: 7. The CDR3 reads CASSLAGTADTEAFF. For the CDR3, the DNA is TGTGCCAGCAGCTTGGCCGGGACAGCTGACACTGAAGCTTTCTTT.

The V call is TRBV6-5, the J call TRBJ1-3, with D uncertain. Germline V gene lookup returns CDR1 MNHEY and CDR2 SVGAGI. CDR3 size: 14 residues. Trimming removed 6 bases from V and 0 bases from J, with 9 bases in between. DNA for the CDR3: TGTGCCAGCAGCCGAGTATACTCTGGAAACACCATATATTTT. It translates to CASSRVYSGNTIYF.

The CDR3, as DNA: TGCGCCAGCAGCCCTGACAGGGGACGGAATCAGCCCCAGCATTTT. Translating it yields CASSPDRGRNQPQHF. V usage is TRBV10-2 and J usage is TRBJ1-5; 8 nucleotides line up with TRBD1. Germline V gene data show CDR1 as WSHSY and CDR2 as SAAADI. V lost 6 bases and J lost 4; bases outside the gene matches: 8. This CDR3 region has 15 residues.

This clone was seen a single time. The rearrangement joins TRBV5-1 to TRBJ1-2, with TRBD1 identical over 7 bases. CDR3 length: 18 residues. CDR1 and CDR2 (germline): SGHRS, YFSETQ. J lost 5 bases, V lost 4 bases, and 20 bases had no gene match. The CDR3 reads CASSLKPGQAEGSYGYTF. CDR3 coding DNA: TGCGCCAGCAGCCTAAAACCCGGACAGGCTGAGGGTTCTTATGGCTACACCTTC.

V is TRBV7-9 and J is TRBJ2-3; D uncertain. The V gene's germline CDR1 is SEHNR and CDR2 FQNEAQ (reference sequence). The V end was cut by 2 bases, the J end by 5 bases, with 5 bases between. The CDR3 is made up of 12 amino acids. CDR3 bases: TGTGCCAGCAGCTTACCCCTAGATACGCAGTATTTT. It is translated as CASSLPLDTQYF.

This clone was counted once. This chain uses TRBV4-3 with TRBJ1-6; 7 nucleotides align to TRBD1. Germline V gene sequence: CDR1 LGHNA, CDR2 YSLEER. V was clipped by 2 bases and J by 11 bases; unmatched bases: 15. This CDR3 is 17 amino acids long. CDR3 sequence (DNA): TGCGCCAGCAGCCAAACCGGCGGGACAGCGCGGAATACACCCCTCCACTTT. It specifies CASSQTGGTARNTPLHF.

Comments on this clone: An end of the junction does not agree with germline; a read error may underlie this. The chain recombines TRBV7-7 with TRBJ2-2, with 13 bases fitting TRBD2. This CDR3 spans 16 amino acids. The germline gives CDR1 SSHAT, CDR2 FNYEAQ (reference sequence). Here the CDR3 DNA reads TGTGCTAGCAGCCCCACTAGCGGGGGGGCCTCCGGGGAGCTGTTTTTT. It codes for CASSPTSGGASGELFF.

The rearrangement joins TRBV7-6 to TRBJ2-5; D remains ambiguous. In germline, CDR1 is SGHVS, CDR2 FNYEAQ. Between the trimmed V and J ends, which lost 1 base and 1 base, there was a span of 10 bases. CDR3 length: 15 amino acids. The CDR3 coding sequence is TGTGCCAGCAGCTTAGGGTCCCCCGGCCAAGAGACCCAGTACTTC. Translating gives CASSLGSPGQETQYF.

This sequence joins TRBV5-4 and TRBJ2-1; D possibly corresponds to TRBD2 (5 bases). The CDR3 contains 13 residues. In germline, CDR1 is SGHNT, CDR2 YYREEE (reference sequence). Trimming left V 4 bases short and J 9 bases short, with 14 bases between. The DNA of the CDR3 is TGTGCCAGCAGCAGCAAGACGGGGTTTGAGCAGTTCTTC. The encoded protein is CASSSKTGFEQFF.

V is TRBV18 and J is TRBJ1-1, with TRBD1 matching 11 bases. Trimming removed 3 bases from V and 5 bases from J; junction bases left unmatched: 20. CDR1 is KGHSH, CDR2 LQKENI, per germline. The CDR3 is 20 amino acids. The CDR3 bases are TGTGCCAGCTCACCTAGTTTGCGTCTGGACAGGGGGCGAGGGGGGACTGAAGCTTTCTTT. Its translation: CASSPSLRLDRGRGGTEAFF.

This clone came up once. The V call is TRBV7-3, the J call TRBJ2-5, with TRBD2 matching over 11 bases. Trimming took 5 bases from V and 5 from J; bases not matched to a gene: 10. Germline V lookup: CDR1 SGHTA, CDR2 FQGTGA. CDR3 length equals 16 residues. The CDR3 DNA reads as TGTGCCAGCAGCCCAACCGGGACTAGCGGTGTGGAGACCCAGTACTTC. This gives the protein CASSPTGTSGVETQYF. The entire variable domain, with the rest obtained from reference TRBV7-3 and TRBJ2-5, is as follows: GAGVSQTPSNKVTEKGKYVELRCDPISGHTALYWYRQSLGQGPEFLIYFQGTGAADDSGLPNDRFFAVRPEGSVSTLKIQRTERGDSAVYLCASSPTGTSGVETQYFGPGTRLLVL.

The chain joins TRBV21-1 to TRBJ2-7; TRBD2 is taken as the D call from the table, unchecked against the DNA. TRBV21-1 is marked as a pseudogene. The CDR3 extends over 17 amino acids. The CDR3 nucleotides are TGTGCCAGCAGCACAGCTAGGAGCTTAACTAGTATTTACGAGCAGTACTTC. Its protein product is CASSTARSLTSIYEQYF.

This CDR3 is CAIGGRDGPYNEQFF. DNA for the CDR3: TGTGCCATCGGGGGCAGGGATGGTCCCTACAATGAGCAGTTCTTC. V is TRBV10-3 and J is TRBJ2-1, with D tentatively TRBD1 (6 bases). Germline CDR1 ENHRY, CDR2 SYGVKD. Trimming took off 8 bases at V and 2 bases at J, with 16 bases between the two ends. The CDR3 loop spans 15 amino acids.